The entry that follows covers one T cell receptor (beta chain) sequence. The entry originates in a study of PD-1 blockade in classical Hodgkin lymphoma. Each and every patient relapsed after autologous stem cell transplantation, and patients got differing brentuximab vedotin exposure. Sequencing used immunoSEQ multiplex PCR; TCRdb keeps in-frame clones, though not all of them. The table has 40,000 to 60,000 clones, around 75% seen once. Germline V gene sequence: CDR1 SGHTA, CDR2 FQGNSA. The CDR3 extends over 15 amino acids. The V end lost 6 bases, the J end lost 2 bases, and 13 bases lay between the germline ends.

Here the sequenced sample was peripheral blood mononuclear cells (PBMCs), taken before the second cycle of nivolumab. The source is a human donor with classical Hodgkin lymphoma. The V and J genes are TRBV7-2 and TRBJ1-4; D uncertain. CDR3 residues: CASRRGLTTNEKLFF. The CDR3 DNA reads TGTGCCAGCAGAAGAGGGCTGACGACTAATGAAAAACTGTTTTTT.